The TCR beta chain described here comes from a study of blood T cell repertoires in COVID-19. Study information: Both acute and convalescent COVID-19 samples were obtained from the United States, Italy and Spain. In each case, the material was cDNA or gDNA derived from T cells, B-cell-depleted T cells, or PBMCs.

Produced via immunoSEQ multiplex PCR; TCRdb's table is partial and in-frame only. The repertoire consists of 95,000 to 150,000 clones, with more than 75% occurring once and the leading ten covering 6.5% to 9%. CDR3 length equals 18 residues. CDR1 and CDR2 (germline): SGDLS, YYNGEE. Unmatched junction bases numbered 13, after V lost 3 bases and J lost 1 base. Material: peripheral blood. The chain is built from TRBV9 and TRBJ2-3, with 8 positions matching TRBD1. The TCR originated in a man aged 50 or older with acute or convalescent COVID-19. The CDR3 loop reads CASSAPLTQGAGTDTQYF. Written as DNA, the CDR3 is TGTGCCAGCAGCGCACCGTTGACCCAGGGGGCCGGCACAGATACGCAGTATTTT.